The T cell receptor (beta chain) under discussion was sequenced for a study of blood T cell repertoires in COVID-19. About the research overall: Acute and convalescent COVID-19 samples came from the United States, Italy and Spain.

Germline assignment: CDR1 SGHRS and CDR2 YFSETQ. The V segment lost 4 bases and the J segment 1 base; nucleotides outside the gene matches: 4. There are 14 residues in the CDR3. Patients of the Seattle cohort, enrolled during active infection, were followed longitudinally. Assay used: immunoSEQ multiplex PCR; TCRdb lists only in-frame clones, some missing. The sample contains around 190,000 clones, less than 90% of which appear only once. This chain uses TRBV5-1 with TRBJ2-7; 8 bases line up with TRBD1. Source material: peripheral blood. The receptor was derived from a woman aged 65 to 85 with COVID-19, enrolled during active disease. The CDR3 DNA reads TGCGCCAGCAGCCCCCGGACAGGGTCCTACGAGCAGTACTTC. Encoded protein: CASSPRTGSYEQYF. The full variable domain, rest sourced from reference TRBV5-1 and TRBJ2-7, is KAGVTQTPRYLIKTRGQQVTLSCSPISGHRSVSWYQQTPGQGLQFLFEYFSETQRNKGNFPGRFSGRQFSNSRSEMNVSTLELGDSALYLCASSPRTGSYEQYFGPGTRLTVT.